A selection of T cell receptor beta chains follows, all from one sample in a study of cytomegalovirus exposure and HLA in healthy donors. Sequencing was performed with immunoSEQ multiplex PCR; in TCRdb, only in-frame clones are kept and a portion is missing. This table holds 45,000 or so clones. The specimen was PBMCs. Receptor source: a male donor in good health and CMV-seronegative. Each CDR3 is given with its conserved first and last residue. Fields, in order: D gene, J gene, V gene, CDR3 DNA, CDR3 protein. A D gene is named only where the DNA matches it firmly.

D: .; J: TRBJ1-1; V: TRBV19; DNA: TGTGCCAGTAAATGGGAATTGGGAGGCTACACTGAAGCTTTCTTT; CDR3: CASKWELGGYTEAFF
D: .; J: TRBJ1-1; V: TRBV30; DNA: TGTGCCTGGAGGAGGAACACTGAAGCTTTCTTT; CDR3: CAWRRNTEAFF
D: TRBD1; J: TRBJ2-5; V: TRBV6-5; DNA: TGTGCCAGCAGTTTTACTACAGACAGGGGGCAAGAGACCCAGTACTTC; CDR3: CASSFTTDRGQETQYF
D: .; J: TRBJ1-2; V: TRBV5-4; DNA: TGTGCCAGCAGCCCCGGAGATAACTATGGCTACACCTTC; CDR3: CASSPGDNYGYTF
D: .; J: TRBJ1-1; V: TRBV29-1; DNA: TGCAGCGTTGAAGGGGCCCGTGAAGCTTTCTTT; CDR3: CSVEGAREAFF
D: .; J: TRBJ2-1; V: TRBV6-5; DNA: TGTGCCAGCAGTACAGGGTGGTACAATGAGCAGTTCTTC; CDR3: CASSTGWYNEQFF
D: TRBD1; J: TRBJ2-1; V: TRBV7-3; DNA: TGTGCCAGCAGCTTAAGAGGTCCCCAAGGACAGGGCAATGAGCAGTTCTTC; CDR3: CASSLRGPQGQGNEQFF
D: TRBD1; J: TRBJ1-5; V: TRBV6-5; DNA: TGTGCCAGCAGTCGGACAGGGAGGGCTCAGCCCCAGCATTTT; CDR3: CASSRTGRAQPQHF
D: TRBD2; J: TRBJ2-7; V: TRBV27; DNA: TGTGCCAGCGCAAGCGGGGGCTACGAGCAGTACTTC; CDR3: CASASGGYEQYF
D: TRBD2; J: TRBJ2-3; V: TRBV5-4; DNA: TGTGCCAGCAGCTTGGGACTAGCGGGGGCGATCACAGATACGCAGTATTTT; CDR3: CASSLGLAGAITDTQYF
D: .; J: TRBJ1-5; V: TRBV30; DNA: TGTGCCTGGAGCGCCTCCCCTGGAGGGGAACATCAGCCCCAGCATTTT; CDR3: CAWSASPGGEHQPQHF
D: .; J: TRBJ1-3; V: TRBV6-5; DNA: TGTGCCAGCAGCCCGGGGACTACTGGAAACACCATATATTTT; CDR3: CASSPGTTGNTIYF
D: TRBD1; J: TRBJ2-6; V: TRBV11-2; DNA: TGTGCCAGCAGCTTGAGGACAGGGGGACTTCTTTCTGGGGCCAACGTCCTGACTTTC; CDR3: CASSLRTGGLLSGANVLTF
D: TRBD1; J: TRBJ1-2; V: TRBV6-5; DNA: TGTGCCAGCTGGGGACAGGGAGACTATGGCTACACCTTC; CDR3: CASWGQGDYGYTF
D: TRBD2; J: TRBJ2-4; V: TRBV2; DNA: TGTGCCAGCAGTGAATCAGTTTGGGCTAGCGGAAACATTCAGTACTTC; CDR3: CASSESVWASGNIQYF
D: TRBD1; J: TRBJ1-1; V: TRBV18; DNA: TGTGCCAGCCTCGGACAGGGCAAGAACACTGAAGCTTTCTTT; CDR3: CASLGQGKNTEAFF
D: TRBD2; J: TRBJ2-3; V: TRBV6-5; DNA: TGTGCCAGCAGTGCACGGGGGGGCCGGACAGATACGCAGTATTTT; CDR3: CASSARGGRTDTQYF